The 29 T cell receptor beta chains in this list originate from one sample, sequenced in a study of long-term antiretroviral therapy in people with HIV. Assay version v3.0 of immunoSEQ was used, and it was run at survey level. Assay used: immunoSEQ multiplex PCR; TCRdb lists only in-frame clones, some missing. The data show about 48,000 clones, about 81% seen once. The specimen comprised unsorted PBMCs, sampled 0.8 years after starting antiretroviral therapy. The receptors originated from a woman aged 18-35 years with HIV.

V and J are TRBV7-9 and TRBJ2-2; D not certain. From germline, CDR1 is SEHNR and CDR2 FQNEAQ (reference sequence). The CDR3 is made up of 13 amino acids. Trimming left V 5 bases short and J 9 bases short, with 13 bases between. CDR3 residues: CASSTRTTWELFF. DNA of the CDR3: TGTGCCAGCAGCACCCGAACGACTTGGGAGCTGTTTTTT.

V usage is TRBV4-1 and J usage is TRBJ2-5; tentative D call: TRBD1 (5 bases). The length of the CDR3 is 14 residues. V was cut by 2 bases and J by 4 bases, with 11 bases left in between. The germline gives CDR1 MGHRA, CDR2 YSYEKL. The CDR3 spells CASSQIDRLETQYF. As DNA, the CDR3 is TGCGCCAGCAGCCAAATAGACAGATTAGAGACCCAGTACTTC.

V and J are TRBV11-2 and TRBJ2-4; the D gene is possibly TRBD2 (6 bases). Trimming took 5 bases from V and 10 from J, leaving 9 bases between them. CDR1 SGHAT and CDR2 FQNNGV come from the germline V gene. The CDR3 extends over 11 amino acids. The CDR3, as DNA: TGTGCCAGCAGCCGGGCGGGAATTCAGTACTTC. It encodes CASSRAGIQYF.

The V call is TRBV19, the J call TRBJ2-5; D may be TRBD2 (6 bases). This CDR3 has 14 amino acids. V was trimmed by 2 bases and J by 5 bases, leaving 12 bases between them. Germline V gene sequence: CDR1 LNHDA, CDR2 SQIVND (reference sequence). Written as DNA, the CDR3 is TGTGCCAGTAGTATATCCCCAGGGAGGGAGACCCAGTACTTC. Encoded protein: CASSISPGRETQYF.

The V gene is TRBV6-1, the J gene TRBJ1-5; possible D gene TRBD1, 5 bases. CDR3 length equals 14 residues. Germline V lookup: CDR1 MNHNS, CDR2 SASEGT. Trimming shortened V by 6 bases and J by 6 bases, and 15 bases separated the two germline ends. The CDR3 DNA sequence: TGTGCCAGCAGGGCCGACAGCGTGGTTCAGCCCCAGCATTTT. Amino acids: CASRADSVVQPQHF.

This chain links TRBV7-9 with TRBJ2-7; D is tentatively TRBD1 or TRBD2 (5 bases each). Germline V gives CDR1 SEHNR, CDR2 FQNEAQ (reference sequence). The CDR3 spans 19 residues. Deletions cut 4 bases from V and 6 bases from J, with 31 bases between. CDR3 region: CASSSARTLSERRGAEQYF. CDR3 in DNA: TGTGCCAGCAGCTCCGCCAGGACCCTCAGTGAGCGGAGAGGGGCCGAGCAGTACTTC. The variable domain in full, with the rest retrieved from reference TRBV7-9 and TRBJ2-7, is DTGVSQNPRHKITKRGQNVTFRCDPISEHNRLYWYRQTLGQGPEFLTYFQNEAQLEKSRLLSDRFSAERPKGSFSTLEIQRTEQGDSAMYLCASSSARTLSERRGAEQYFGPGTRLTVT.

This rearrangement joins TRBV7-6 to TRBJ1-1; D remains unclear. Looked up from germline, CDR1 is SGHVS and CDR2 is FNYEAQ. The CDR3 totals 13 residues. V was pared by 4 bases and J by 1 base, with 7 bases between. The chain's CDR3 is CASSSTTNTEAFF. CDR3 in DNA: TGTGCCAGCAGCTCCACAACGAACACTGAAGCTTTCTTT.

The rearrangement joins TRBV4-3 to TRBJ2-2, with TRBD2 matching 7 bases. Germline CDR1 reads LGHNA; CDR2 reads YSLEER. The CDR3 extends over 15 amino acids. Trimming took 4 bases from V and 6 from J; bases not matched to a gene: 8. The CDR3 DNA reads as TGCGCCAGCAGCCTTTGGACTAGGTCCGCCGGGGAGCTGTTTTTT. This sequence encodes CASSLWTRSAGELFF.

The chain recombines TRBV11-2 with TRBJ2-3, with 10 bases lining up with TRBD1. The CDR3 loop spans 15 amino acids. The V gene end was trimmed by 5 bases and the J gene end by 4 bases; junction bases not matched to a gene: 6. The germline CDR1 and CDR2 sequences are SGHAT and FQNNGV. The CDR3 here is CASSPGQGSADTQYF. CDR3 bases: TGTGCCAGCAGCCCGGGACAGGGGAGCGCAGATACGCAGTATTTT.

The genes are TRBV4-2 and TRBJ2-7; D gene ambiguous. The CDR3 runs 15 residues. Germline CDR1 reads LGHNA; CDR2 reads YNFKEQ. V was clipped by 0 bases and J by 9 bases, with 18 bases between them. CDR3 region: CASSQDPGGRQRQYF. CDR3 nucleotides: TGTGCCAGCAGCCAAGATCCAGGTGGTAGGCAGCGGCAGTACTTC.

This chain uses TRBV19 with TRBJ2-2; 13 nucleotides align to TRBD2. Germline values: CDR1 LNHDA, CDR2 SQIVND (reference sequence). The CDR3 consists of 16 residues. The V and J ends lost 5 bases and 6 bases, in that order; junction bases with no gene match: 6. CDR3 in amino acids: CASSSTSGRASGELFF. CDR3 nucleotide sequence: TGTGCCAGTAGTTCAACTAGCGGGAGGGCGTCCGGGGAGCTGTTTTTT.

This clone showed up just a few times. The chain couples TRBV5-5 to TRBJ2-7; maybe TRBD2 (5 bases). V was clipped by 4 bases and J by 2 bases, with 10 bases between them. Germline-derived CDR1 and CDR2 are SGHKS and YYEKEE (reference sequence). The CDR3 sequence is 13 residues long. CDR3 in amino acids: CASSTGVPYEQYF. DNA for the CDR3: TGTGCCAGCAGCACCGGGGTCCCCTACGAGCAGTACTTC.

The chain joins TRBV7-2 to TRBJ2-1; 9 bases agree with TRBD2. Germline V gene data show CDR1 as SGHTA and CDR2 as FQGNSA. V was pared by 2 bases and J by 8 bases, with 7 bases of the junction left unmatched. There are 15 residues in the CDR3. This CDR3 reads CASSLQASGMDEQFF. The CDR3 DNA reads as TGTGCCAGCAGCTTACAGGCTAGCGGGATGGATGAGCAGTTCTTC.

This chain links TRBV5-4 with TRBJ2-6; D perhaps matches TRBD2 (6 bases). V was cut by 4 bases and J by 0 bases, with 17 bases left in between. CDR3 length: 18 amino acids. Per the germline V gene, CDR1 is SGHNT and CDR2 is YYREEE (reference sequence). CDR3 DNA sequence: TGTGCCAGCAGCGGAGGCGGGGAATCGAGCTCTGGGGCCAACGTCCTGACTTTC. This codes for CASSGGGESSSGANVLTF.

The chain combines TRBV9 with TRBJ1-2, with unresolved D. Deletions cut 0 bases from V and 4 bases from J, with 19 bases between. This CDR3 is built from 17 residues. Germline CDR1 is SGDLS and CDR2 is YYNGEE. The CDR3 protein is CASSVARPGAGSYGYTF. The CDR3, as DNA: TGTGCCAGCAGCGTAGCTCGGCCGGGCGCCGGCTCCTATGGCTACACCTTC. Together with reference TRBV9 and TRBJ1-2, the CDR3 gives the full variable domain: DSGVTQTPKHLITATGQRVTLRCSPRSGDLSVYWYQQSLDQGLQFLIQYYNGEERAKGNILERFSAQQFPDLHSELNLSSLELGDSALYFCASSVARPGAGSYGYTFGSGTRLTVV.

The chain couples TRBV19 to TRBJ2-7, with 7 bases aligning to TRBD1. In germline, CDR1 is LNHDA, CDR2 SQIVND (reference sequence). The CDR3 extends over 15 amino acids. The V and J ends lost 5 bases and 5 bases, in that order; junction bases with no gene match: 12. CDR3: CASSAQNRGSDEQYF. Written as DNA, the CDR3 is TGTGCCAGTAGTGCCCAAAACAGGGGTAGTGACGAGCAGTACTTC.

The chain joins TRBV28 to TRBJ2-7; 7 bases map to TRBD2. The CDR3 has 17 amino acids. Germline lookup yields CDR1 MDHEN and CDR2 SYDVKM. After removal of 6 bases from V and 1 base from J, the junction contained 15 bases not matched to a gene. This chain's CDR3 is CASSPPGREAVSYEQYF. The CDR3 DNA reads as TGTGCCAGCAGCCCACCAGGGAGGGAGGCGGTATCCTACGAGCAGTACTTC.

The CDR3 nucleotides read TGTGCCAGCAGCTTGGCCTTGGCTAAGCAGTACTTC. Translated, it gives CASSLALAKQYF. This chain uses TRBV5-4 with TRBJ2-7; D gene ambiguous. This CDR3 region has 12 residues. Germline CDR1 is SGHNT and CDR2 is YYREEE (reference sequence). Trimming shortened V by 0 bases and J by 8 bases, and 9 bases separated the two germline ends.

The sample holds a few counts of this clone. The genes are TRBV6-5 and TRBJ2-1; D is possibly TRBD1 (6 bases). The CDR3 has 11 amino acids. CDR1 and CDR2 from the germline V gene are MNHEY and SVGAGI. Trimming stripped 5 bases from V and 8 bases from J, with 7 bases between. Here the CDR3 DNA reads TGTGCCAGCAGTCACAGGGATGAGCAGTTCTTC. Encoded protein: CASSHRDEQFF.

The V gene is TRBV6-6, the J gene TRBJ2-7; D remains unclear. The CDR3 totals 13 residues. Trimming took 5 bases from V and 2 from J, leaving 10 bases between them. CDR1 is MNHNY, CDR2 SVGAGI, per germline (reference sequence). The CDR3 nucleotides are TGTGCCAGCAGTCTATTACAAGCCTACGAGCAGTACTTC. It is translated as CASSLLQAYEQYF.

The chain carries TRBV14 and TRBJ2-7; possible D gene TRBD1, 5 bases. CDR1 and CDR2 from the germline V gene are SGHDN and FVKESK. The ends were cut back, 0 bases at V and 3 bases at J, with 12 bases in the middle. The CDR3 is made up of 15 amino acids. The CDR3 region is CASSQEPRVVYEQYF. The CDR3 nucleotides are TGTGCCAGCAGCCAAGAACCCAGGGTGGTCTACGAGCAGTACTTC.

CDR3 sequence: CASSLYGLGGGVFEKLFF. DNA of the CDR3: TGTGCCAGCAGTTTGTATGGGTTGGGGGGAGGCGTCTTTGAAAAACTGTTTTTT. The genes are TRBV27 and TRBJ1-4, with TRBD1 as a possible D gene (5 bases). Trimming removed 3 bases at V and 7 bases at J, with 24 bases between. The CDR3 runs 18 residues. Germline lookup yields CDR1 MNHEY and CDR2 SMNVEV (reference sequence).

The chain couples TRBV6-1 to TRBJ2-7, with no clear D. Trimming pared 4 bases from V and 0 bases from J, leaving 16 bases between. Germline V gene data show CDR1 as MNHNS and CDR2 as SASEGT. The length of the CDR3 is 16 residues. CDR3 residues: CASSGFQTMSSYEQYF. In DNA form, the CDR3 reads TGTGCCAGCAGTGGTTTTCAAACCATGAGCTCCTACGAGCAGTACTTC.

As DNA, the CDR3 is TGTGCCAGCAGCTTAGAGTCAGGGGCCACCGGGGAGCTGTTTTTT. Translation: CASSLESGATGELFF. The V and J genes are TRBV7-2 and TRBJ2-2; tentative D call: TRBD1 (6 bases). The germline CDR1 and CDR2 sequences are SGHTA and FQGNSA. This CDR3 has 15 residues. The V end was cut by 1 base, the J end by 4 bases, with 10 bases between.

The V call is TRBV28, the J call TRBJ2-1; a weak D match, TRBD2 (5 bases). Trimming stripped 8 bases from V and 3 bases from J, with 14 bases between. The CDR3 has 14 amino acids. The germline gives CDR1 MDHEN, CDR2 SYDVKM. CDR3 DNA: TGTGCCAGCCTCGGACTCGAGTTCTACAATGAGCAGTTCTTC. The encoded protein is CASLGLEFYNEQFF.

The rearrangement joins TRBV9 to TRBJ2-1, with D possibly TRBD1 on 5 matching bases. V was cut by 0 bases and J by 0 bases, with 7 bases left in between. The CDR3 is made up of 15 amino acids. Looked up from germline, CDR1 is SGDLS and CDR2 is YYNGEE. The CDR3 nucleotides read TGTGCCAGCAGCGTAGAGGGGATCTCCTACAATGAGCAGTTCTTC. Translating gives CASSVEGISYNEQFF.

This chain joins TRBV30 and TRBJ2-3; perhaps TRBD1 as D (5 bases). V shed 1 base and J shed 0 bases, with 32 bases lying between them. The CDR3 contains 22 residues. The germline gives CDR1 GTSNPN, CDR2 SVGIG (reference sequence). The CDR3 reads CAWSARQTYRNSPHGSTDTQYF. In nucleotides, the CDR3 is TGTGCCTGGAGTGCGAGACAGACTTATAGGAACTCACCCCACGGGAGCACAGATACGCAGTATTTT.

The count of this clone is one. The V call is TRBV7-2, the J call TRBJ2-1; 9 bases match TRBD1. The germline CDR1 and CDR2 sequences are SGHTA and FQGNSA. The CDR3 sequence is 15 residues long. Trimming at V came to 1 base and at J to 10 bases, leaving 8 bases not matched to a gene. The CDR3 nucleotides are TGTGCCAGCAGCTTAGTAAGGGACAGGGAAGGAGAGCAGTTCTTC. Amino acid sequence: CASSLVRDREGEQFF. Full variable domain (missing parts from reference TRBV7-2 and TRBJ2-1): GAGVSQSPSNKVTEKGKDVELRCDPISGHTALYWYRQSLGQGLEFLIYFQGNSAPDKSGLPSDRFSAERTGGSVSTLTIQRTQQEDSAVYLCASSLVRDREGEQFFGPGTRLTVL.

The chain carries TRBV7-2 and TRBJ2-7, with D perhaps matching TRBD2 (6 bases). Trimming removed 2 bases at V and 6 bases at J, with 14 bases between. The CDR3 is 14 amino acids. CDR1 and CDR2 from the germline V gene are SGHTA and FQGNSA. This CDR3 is CASSLLRLSGEQYF. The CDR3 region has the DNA TGTGCCAGCAGCTTACTGCGACTTAGCGGCGAGCAGTACTTC.